These T cell receptor beta chains were read from a single sample in a study of T cells after yellow fever vaccination. TCRdb analysed the 5' RACE reads with MiXCR anew, one entry per CDR3 protein. This sample carries fewer than 650,000 distinct CDR3 sequences, 20% to 25% of them seen once, and the ten largest clones take roughly 16%. This specimen consisted of PBMCs, obtained roughly 20 days after the first yellow fever vaccination. These receptors all come from a man aged 18 to 35 who received the YFV17D yellow fever vaccine. CDR3s include the opening cysteine and the closing phenylalanine or tryptophan. D genes are given only for firm matches. Clone size, where shown, is once, few, many, or a class for clones that have expanded.

size,V,J,D,DNA,CDR3
few,TRBV24-1,TRBJ2-1,NA,TGTGCCACCAGTGCCCCCCGCGACACGTACAATGAGCAGTTCTTC,CATSAPRDTYNEQFF
NA,TRBV12-3/TRBV12-4,TRBJ2-1,TRBD1,TGTGCCAGCTCGGGACAGGGGGCTGGTGAGCAGTTCTTC,CASSGQGAGEQFF
NA,TRBV10-3,TRBJ2-3,NA,TGTGCCGAACCCGGGGAGCTACCTTTCACAGATACGCAGTATTTT,CAEPGELPFTDTQYF
NA,TRBV20-1,TRBJ2-1,TRBD1,TGCAGTGCTAGATGGGGACAGGGGGGCAACAATGAGCAGTTCTTC,CSARWGQGGNNEQFF
NA,TRBV28,TRBJ1-6,NA,TGTGCCAGCAGGGGGTCGACAGTAAAAGGATCACCCCTCCACTTT,CASRGSTVKGSPLHF
few,TRBV4-1,TRBJ2-3,NA,TGCGCCAGCAGCCAAGACCCCCCGGGGGACGCCTCCGATACGCAGTATTTT,CASSQDPPGDASDTQYF
NA,TRBV11-1,TRBJ2-7,NA,TGTGCCAGCGGTATGGGTGAAGAGCAGTACTTC,CASGMGEEQYF
many,TRBV4-2,TRBJ2-1,TRBD2,TGTGCCAGCAGCCAAGATCTCGTAGCGGGGGCCTTCTTAAGCTCCTACAATGAGCAGTTCTTC,CASSQDLVAGAFLSSYNEQFF
NA,TRBV12-5,TRBJ2-2,NA,TGTGCTAGTGGTTTGGCCTCTTGGTTGGGGGAGCTGTTTTTT,CASGLASWLGELFF
few,TRBV25-1,TRBJ1-1,NA,TGTGCCAGCAGTGACCGGTACACTGAAGCTTTCTTT,CASSDRYTEAFF
NA,TRBV4-2,TRBJ2-2,NA,TGTGCCAGCAGCCAGCCACTACAGGGAACCGGGGAGCTGTTTTTT,CASSQPLQGTGELFF
few,TRBV10-3,TRBJ2-6,NA,TGTGCCATCTCAGTCTCGGGCTTCTGGGCCAACGTCCTGACTTTC,CAISVSGFWANVLTF
NA,TRBV10-3,TRBJ2-3,NA,TGTGCCATCAGTGCGAGAGGACTGGATACGCAGTATTTT,CAISARGLDTQYF
few,TRBV18,TRBJ2-5,NA,TGTGCCAGCTCCCCTGACCCTCAGAAGACCCAGTACTTC,CASSPDPQKTQYF
NA,TRBV4-1,TRBJ1-1,TRBD1,TGCGCCAGCAGCCGGGGTCCTGGGACAGGCGAACCTAACACTGAAGCTTTCTTT,CASSRGPGTGEPNTEAFF
NA,TRBV4-3,TRBJ2-3,NA,TGCGCCAGCAGCTCCCCTCTGGTGGGGGCTACGCAGTATTTT,CASSSPLVGATQYF
NA,TRBV12-1,TRBJ2-5,NA,TGTGCCAGCAGCGCCTCCGGGACACAGGCCGACATCCAAGAGACCCAGTACTTC,CASSASGTQADIQETQYF
few,TRBV11-3,TRBJ2-1,TRBD2,TGTGCCAGCAGCGGGAGGGATCCCAATGAGCAGTTCTTC,CASSGRDPNEQFF
NA,TRBV29-1,TRBJ1-1,NA,TGCAGCGTTGAACGAGACAGGTCTGAAGCTTTCTTT,CSVERDRSEAFF
NA,TRBV14,TRBJ2-3,TRBD2,TGTGCCAGCAGCCCTGGGACTAGCGGGGGATTGGTCACAGATACGCAGTATTTT,CASSPGTSGGLVTDTQYF
few,TRBV6-6,TRBJ2-7,NA,TGTGCCAGCAGTTACCGTAGACAGACGCAGTACTTC,CASSYRRQTQYF
few,TRBV3-1,TRBJ1-2,TRBD1,TGTGCCAGCAGCCAAACAGGGGCGGGCTACACCTTC,CASSQTGAGYTF
NA,TRBV6-2/TRBV6-3,TRBJ2-5,TRBD2,TGTGCCACCCGGAGCGGGGGGGGCGGGGAGACCCAGTACTTC,CATRSGGGGETQYF
few,TRBV6-2/TRBV6-3,TRBJ2-5,NA,TGTGCCACCCTCCGGGTCCTAGTAGAGACCCAGTACTTC,CATLRVLVETQYF
many,TRBV12-3/TRBV12-4,TRBJ2-3,TRBD2,TGTGCCAGCAGTCGGAAAACGACTAGCGGGGATGCTACGCAGTATTTT,CASSRKTTSGDATQYF
NA,TRBV7-8,TRBJ2-3,NA,TGTGCCAGCAGCAAGGGGGGCGGCGGCACAGATACGCAGTATTTT,CASSKGGGGTDTQYF
NA,TRBV4-1,TRBJ1-5,NA,TGCGCCAGCAGCCAAGTAGGGGCGAGCAATCAGCCCCAGCATTTT,CASSQVGASNQPQHF
NA,TRBV10-3,TRBJ2-3,TRBD2,TGTGCCACCAAAAGAACGCCTGGGACGACTAGCACGGCAGATACGCAGTATTTT,CATKRTPGTTSTADTQYF
few,TRBV18,TRBJ2-1,NA,TGTGCCAGCTCATCGGCTATATGGATATGGGGGAGCGAGCAGTTCTTC,CASSSAIWIWGSEQFF
NA,TRBV5-1,TRBJ1-4,TRBD1,TGCGCCAGCAGCTTCGGACAGGGAAGGGCAAATGAAAAACTGTTTTTT,CASSFGQGRANEKLFF
NA,TRBV4-3,TRBJ2-5,TRBD2,TGCGCCAGCAGCCAAGGCGGCCGGGGGGGCCGAGAGACCCAGTACTTC,CASSQGGRGGRETQYF
NA,TRBV20-1,TRBJ1-1,NA,TGCAGTGCCCCACTAGGAGGGGACACTGAAGCTTTCTTT,CSAPLGGDTEAFF
NA,TRBV6-2/TRBV6-3,TRBJ1-1,TRBD1,TGTGCCAGCACGGGGGACAGTGAAGCTTTCTTT,CASTGDSEAFF
NA,TRBV5-4,TRBJ1-1,TRBD1,TGTGCCAGCAGCAGCCCGACAGGGTACACTGAAGCTTTCTTT,CASSSPTGYTEAFF
few,TRBV7-7,TRBJ2-1,NA,TGTGCTAGCAGCCCAGGGGATCTACTTGAGCAGTTCTTC,CASSPGDLLEQFF